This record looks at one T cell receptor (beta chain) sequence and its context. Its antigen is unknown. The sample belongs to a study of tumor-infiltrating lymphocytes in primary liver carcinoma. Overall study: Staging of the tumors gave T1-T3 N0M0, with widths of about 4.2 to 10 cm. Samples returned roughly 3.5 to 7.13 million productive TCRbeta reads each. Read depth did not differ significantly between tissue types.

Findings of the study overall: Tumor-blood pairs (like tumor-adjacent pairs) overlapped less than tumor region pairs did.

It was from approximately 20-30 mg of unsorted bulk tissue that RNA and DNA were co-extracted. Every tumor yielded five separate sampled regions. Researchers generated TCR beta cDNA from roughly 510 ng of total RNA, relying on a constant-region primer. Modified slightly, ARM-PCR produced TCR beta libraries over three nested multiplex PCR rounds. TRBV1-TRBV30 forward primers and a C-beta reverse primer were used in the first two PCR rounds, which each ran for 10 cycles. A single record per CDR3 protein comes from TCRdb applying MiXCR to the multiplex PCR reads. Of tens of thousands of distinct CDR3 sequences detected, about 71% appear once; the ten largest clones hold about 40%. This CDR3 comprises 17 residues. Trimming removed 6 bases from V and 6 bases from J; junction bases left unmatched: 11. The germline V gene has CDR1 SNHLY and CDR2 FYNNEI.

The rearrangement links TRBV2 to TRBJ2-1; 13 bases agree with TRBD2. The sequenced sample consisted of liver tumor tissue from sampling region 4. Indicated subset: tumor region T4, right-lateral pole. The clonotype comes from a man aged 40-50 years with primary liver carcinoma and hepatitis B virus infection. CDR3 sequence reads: CASSPGLAGEVRNEQFF. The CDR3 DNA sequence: TGTGCCAGCAGCCCTGGACTAGCGGGGGAGGTACGCAATGAGCAGTTCTTC.